This is a list of T cell receptor beta chains from one sample in a study of T cell responses to AZD1222 COVID-19 vaccine. Some clones are missing from TCRdb's copy, which holds only in-frame ones; the method was immunoSEQ multiplex PCR. The sample lists under 150,000 clones; 75% to 90% were seen once. The specimen comprised peripheral blood, sampled on day 0 of MenACWY control vaccination. The receptors come from an adult in good health. Both conserved end residues are part of each CDR3. The D gene is left open where the match is weak. Some rows have no size entry. The others give once, few or many, or a class for an expanded clone.

cdr3_aa cdr3_nt clone_size j_call v_call d_call
CASRLAGYNEQFF TGTGCCAGCCGACTAGCGGGGTACAATGAGCAGTTCTTC - TRBJ2-1 TRBV2 TRBD2
CASASSQGPYEQYF TGTGCCAGCGCTTCTTCACAGGGGCCATACGAGCAGTACTTC - TRBJ2-7 TRBV7-2 TRBD1
CASTAGGSGNTIYF TGTGCCAGCACCGCGGGGGGATCTGGAAACACCATATATTTT - TRBJ1-3 TRBV6-4 -
CASSQIGGRGGYTF TGTGCCAGCAGCCAGATCGGAGGACGGGGTGGCTACACCTTC - TRBJ1-2 TRBV3-1/TRBV3-2 -
CASSAGGGNTEAFF TGTGCCAGCAGCGCAGGGGGCGGAAACACTGAAGCTTTCTTT once TRBJ1-1 TRBV6-5 TRBD1
CAWSVDRVGGSNSPLHF TGTGCCTGGAGTGTAGACAGGGTTGGGGGATCTAATTCACCCCTCCACTTT - TRBJ1-6 TRBV30 TRBD1
CATSDSRYSNTGELFF TGTGCCACCAGTGATTCCAGGTACTCGAACACCGGGGAGCTGTTTTTT - TRBJ2-2 TRBV24-1 -
CASSLYLMASPQTSGELFF TGTGCCAGCAGCTTATATCTTATGGCATCCCCCCAAACAAGCGGGGAGCTGTTTTTT once TRBJ2-2 TRBV11-3 -
CASSLEGGEQFF TGTGCCAGCAGCTTAGAGGGAGGTGAGCAGTTCTTC - TRBJ2-1 TRBV7-2 -
CSVETGVSTEAFF TGCAGCGTTGAGACGGGAGTTAGCACTGAAGCTTTCTTT - TRBJ1-1 TRBV29-1 -
CASRGTSGRETQYF TGTGCCAGCAGGGGGACTAGCGGGAGAGAGACCCAGTACTTC - TRBJ2-5 TRBV27 TRBD2
CASSPGGSPDTQYF TGCGCCAGCAGCCCGGGGGGCTCCCCAGATACGCAGTATTTT - TRBJ2-3 TRBV5-1 -
CASSQGGLLGTANYGYTF TGTGCCAGCAGCCAAGGTGGGCTGCTCGGGACAGCTAACTATGGCTACACCTTC - TRBJ1-2 TRBV3-1/TRBV3-2 TRBD1
CASSLGDRRNTEAFF TGTGCCAGCAGCTTAGGGGACAGAAGGAACACTGAAGCTTTCTTT - TRBJ1-1 TRBV7-2 TRBD1
CAWTNSGGIWRTEAFF TGTGCCTGGACGAACTCGGGGGGGATATGGCGCACTGAAGCTTTCTTT - TRBJ1-1 TRBV30 -
CASSLGNYNEQFF TGTGCCAGCAGCTTGGGTAACTACAATGAGCAGTTCTTC - TRBJ2-1 TRBV5-6 -
CASSLSGTASMNTEAFF TGTGCCAGCAGCTTATCGGGCACAGCTTCAATGAACACTGAAGCTTTCTTT - TRBJ1-1 TRBV7-9 -
CSVARGNTEAFF TGCAGCGTCGCAAGGGGAAACACTGAAGCTTTCTTT - TRBJ1-1 TRBV29-1 -
CASSRKGLAGSEVMVGELFF TGTGCCAGCAGTCGTAAGGGACTAGCGGGGAGCGAAGTAATGGTCGGGGAGCTGTTTTTT - TRBJ2-2 TRBV6-6 TRBD2
CASGGEFF TGTGCCAGCGGGGGTGAGTTCTTT - TRBJ1-1 TRBV6-1 -
CASSPWRSRDEQYF TGTGCCAGCAGCCCCTGGCGGAGCCGGGACGAGCAGTACTTC - TRBJ2-7 TRBV13 -
CASSLVFSSEAFF TGTGCCAGCAGCTTAGTTTTCAGCTCTGAAGCTTTCTTT - TRBJ1-1 TRBV7-9 -
CASRLQVNYGYTF TGTGCCAGCAGACTACAGGTTAACTATGGCTACACCTTC once TRBJ1-2 TRBV2 -
CASSFETGLNSYEQYF TGCGCCAGCAGCTTTGAGACAGGGCTAAACTCCTACGAGCAGTACTTC - TRBJ2-7 TRBV5-1 TRBD1
CATLGLAGGTNTGELFF TGTGCCACCCTGGGACTAGCGGGAGGCACGAACACCGGGGAGCTGTTTTTT - TRBJ2-2 TRBV10-3 TRBD2
CAISTLPNQPQHF TGTGCCATCAGTACACTGCCCAATCAGCCCCAGCATTTT - TRBJ1-5 TRBV10-3 -
CASSLAGSPYNEQFF TGTGCCAGCAGCTTGGCCGGGAGTCCTTACAATGAGCAGTTCTTC - TRBJ2-1 TRBV5-4 -
CASSMTPGQGNGYTF TGTGCCAGCAGTATGACTCCGGGACAGGGTAATGGCTACACCTTC once TRBJ1-2 TRBV27 TRBD1
CASSSHRTNTEAFF TGTGCCAGCAGCTCGCACCGAACGAACACTGAAGCTTTCTTT - TRBJ1-1 TRBV7-2 -
CASSVEAKTYNEQFF TGTGCCAGCAGCGTAGAAGCGAAAACCTACAATGAGCAGTTCTTC - TRBJ2-1 TRBV9 -
CASSKGGGENTEAFF TGTGCCAGCAGCAAAGGGGGGGGCGAGAACACTGAAGCTTTCTTT once TRBJ1-1 TRBV21-1 -